This is a list of T cell receptor beta chains from one sample in a study of T-cell reconstitution after alpha-beta-depleted transplantation in children. TCRdb processed the PCR reads anew with MiXCR; each CDR3 protein has one entry. The repertoire has approximately 800,000 distinct CDR3 sequences, roughly 15% of them found once; the top ten carry 5%. The sample consisted of PBMCs, mostly from graft donor cells, taken 360 days after TCRalphabeta/CD19-depleted stem cell transplant. The receptors come from a male patient younger than 18 who had a stem cell transplant for acute lymphoblastic leukemia, so the T cells may come from the graft donor. The CDR3 runs from the conserved cysteine through the conserved F or W. D genes are given only for firm matches. Clone size is shown for a subset of rows, as once, few, many or a class of expanded clone.

size: few
length: 20
V: TRBV24-1
D: TRBD2
J: TRBJ2-2
DNA: TGTGCCACCAGTGATTTGGGGGCGGGAGGATATACCTCGAACACCGGGGAGCTGTTTTTT
CDR3: CATSDLGAGGYTSNTGELFF

size: few
length: 15
V: TRBV4-1
D: TRBD2
J: TRBJ2-5
DNA: TGCGCCAGCAGCCAAGGGCTAGCGGGAGCAGAGACCCAGTACTTC
CDR3: CASSQGLAGAETQYF

size: many
length: 14
V: TRBV24-1
D: TRBD1
J: TRBJ2-5
DNA: TGTGCCACCAGTGATTTAGGACAGGGTGAGACCCAGTACTTC
CDR3: CATSDLGQGETQYF

size: NA
length: 11
V: TRBV10-3
D: NA
J: TRBJ2-7
DNA: TGTGCCACCCCTTGGTGTTGCGAGCAGTACTTC
CDR3: CATPWCCEQYF

size: many
length: 15
V: TRBV7-8
D: NA
J: TRBJ1-5
DNA: TGTGCCAGCAGCTTAGCAGGGGGTTCGGTTCAGCCCCAGCATTTT
CDR3: CASSLAGGSVQPQHF

size: NA
length: 15
V: TRBV20-1
D: TRBD1
J: TRBJ2-4
DNA: TGCAGTGCCGCGGCCACAGGGGGACCCAAAAACATTCAGTACTTC
CDR3: CSAAATGGPKNIQYF

size: many
length: 15
V: TRBV4-1
D: TRBD2
J: TRBJ2-3
DNA: TGCGCCAGCAGCTACAGCGGGACTAGCACAGATACGCAGTATTTT
CDR3: CASSYSGTSTDTQYF

size: NA
length: 10
V: TRBV2
D: NA
J: TRBJ2-3
DNA: TGTGCCAGCAGTACATTTACGCAGTATTTT
CDR3: CASSTFTQYF

size: many
length: 16
V: TRBV5-4
D: NA
J: TRBJ2-1
DNA: TGTGCCAGCAGCTTGGAGGCTAGTCGAATCCACAATGAGCAGTTCTTC
CDR3: CASSLEASRIHNEQFF

size: NA
length: 15
V: TRBV13
D: NA
J: TRBJ2-7
DNA: TGTGCCAGCAGCGATGGCAAGGGGGGCGACTACGAGCAGTACTTC
CDR3: CASSDGKGGDYEQYF

size: few
length: 14
V: TRBV5-1
D: TRBD1
J: TRBJ2-7
DNA: TGCGCCAGCAGCTTGGACAGGGGGACGAACGAGCAGTACTTC
CDR3: CASSLDRGTNEQYF

size: few
length: 15
V: TRBV20-1
D: NA
J: TRBJ2-4
DNA: TGCAGTGCTAGATACGGGGTGTGGGCCAAAAACATTCAGTACTTC
CDR3: CSARYGVWAKNIQYF

size: NA
length: 16
V: TRBV7-7
D: TRBD2
J: TRBJ2-2
DNA: TGTGCCAGCAGCCCACCCGGACTAGCGGGAGCCGGGGAGCTGTTTTTT
CDR3: CASSPPGLAGAGELFF

size: many
length: 14
V: TRBV4-1
D: NA
J: TRBJ2-7
DNA: TGCGCCAGCAGCCAACACAACAACGGCTACGAGCAGTACTTC
CDR3: CASSQHNNGYEQYF

size: few
length: 15
V: TRBV20-1
D: TRBD2
J: TRBJ2-1
DNA: TGCAGTGCTCCCGGGTCCGGACTAGGCTACAATGAGCAGTTCTTC
CDR3: CSAPGSGLGYNEQFF

size: NA
length: 16
V: TRBV10-3
D: TRBD2
J: TRBJ2-5
DNA: TGTGCCATCAGTGACCCAGCGGGACCGCGAAAAGAGACCCAGTACTTC
CDR3: CAISDPAGPRKETQYF

size: few
length: 15
V: TRBV24-1
D: TRBD2
J: TRBJ2-1
DNA: TGTGCCACCAGTGATTTGAGAGCGGGAGCTGAAGAGCAGTTCTTC
CDR3: CATSDLRAGAEEQFF

size: few
length: 15
V: TRBV9
D: NA
J: TRBJ2-1
DNA: TGTGCCAGCAGCCAATCGGGACGGCCTAACGATGAGCAGTTCTTC
CDR3: CASSQSGRPNDEQFF

size: NA
length: 14
V: TRBV19
D: NA
J: TRBJ2-1
DNA: TGTGCCAGTACCCCCGGGATTTCCTACAATGAGCAGTTCTTC
CDR3: CASTPGISYNEQFF

size: few
length: 14
V: TRBV20-1
D: NA
J: TRBJ1-4
DNA: TGCAGTGCCAACTCAGGGTGGGGAAATGAAAAACTGTTTTTT
CDR3: CSANSGWGNEKLFF

size: many
length: 14
V: TRBV7-8
D: TRBD2
J: TRBJ2-5
DNA: TGTGCCAGCAGCCCCCGACTAGCCCAAGAGACCCAGTACTTC
CDR3: CASSPRLAQETQYF

size: many
length: 12
V: TRBV5-1
D: NA
J: TRBJ2-1
DNA: TGCGCCAGCAGCTTCCGGACACATGAGCAGTTCTTC
CDR3: CASSFRTHEQFF

size: NA
length: 19
V: TRBV29-1
D: TRBD2
J: TRBJ2-5
DNA: TGCAGCGTCCCAGACCCTAGCGGGGGGGGAAGGGGTGATAAAGAGACCCAGTACTTC
CDR3: CSVPDPSGGGRGDKETQYF

size: few
length: 14
V: TRBV19
D: TRBD2
J: TRBJ2-1
DNA: TGTGCCAGTAGTATGGACCTAGCGGGGGGTGAGCAGTTCTTC
CDR3: CASSMDLAGGEQFF

size: few
length: 16
V: TRBV5-1
D: TRBD2
J: TRBJ2-1
DNA: TGCGCCAGCAGGACTAGCGGGGGCAACTCCTACAATGAGCAGTTCTTC
CDR3: CASRTSGGNSYNEQFF

size: few
length: 15
V: TRBV11-2
D: NA
J: TRBJ2-7
DNA: TGTGCCAGCATGCTCCCGCCGACAGGTGCAAGCGAGCAGTACTTC
CDR3: CASMLPPTGASEQYF

size: many
length: 14
V: TRBV12-3/TRBV12-4
D: TRBD2
J: TRBJ2-1
DNA: TGTGCCAGCAGGACCCTAGCGGGTGGTAATGAGCAGTTCTTC
CDR3: CASRTLAGGNEQFF

size: NA
length: 13
V: TRBV5-4
D: NA
J: TRBJ1-1
DNA: TGTGCCAGCACCCTACGTGGGGACCGTGAAGCTTTCTTT
CDR3: CASTLRGDREAFF

size: few
length: 15
V: TRBV15
D: NA
J: TRBJ2-6
DNA: TGTGCCACCAGCAGAGAGGCAGCTGGGGCCAACGTCCTGACTTTC
CDR3: CATSREAAGANVLTF

size: NA
length: 18
V: TRBV12-3/TRBV12-4
D: TRBD2
J: TRBJ2-2
DNA: TGTGCCAGCAGCCTGGGCACTAGCGGGAGGAGGAGCACCGGGGAGCTGTTTTTT
CDR3: CASSLGTSGRRSTGELFF

size: few
length: 11
V: TRBV2
D: TRBD1
J: TRBJ1-2
DNA: TGTGCCAGGGGACAGGACTATGGCTACACCTTC
CDR3: CARGQDYGYTF

size: NA
length: 16
V: TRBV4-1
D: TRBD1
J: TRBJ2-1
DNA: TGCGCCAGCAGCCAAGATCACAGGGGGAAGTACAATGAGCAGTTCTTC
CDR3: CASSQDHRGKYNEQFF

size: NA
length: 13
V: TRBV7-9
D: NA
J: TRBJ2-7
DNA: TGTGCCAGCAGCTTATCAAACGGGGACGAGCAGTACTTC
CDR3: CASSLSNGDEQYF